Below are 18 T cell receptor beta chains sequenced from a single sample in a study of blood T cell repertoires in COVID-19. Using immunoSEQ multiplex PCR, the repertoire was profiled, and TCRdb retains in-frame clones only, with some absent. The table has around 68,000 clones, roughly 92% seen once. Sequenced: peripheral blood. The receptor set was obtained from an older man with active COVID-19.

This clone has just one count. The V gene is TRBV19, the J gene TRBJ2-2, with D possibly TRBD2 on 7 matching bases. CDR1 and CDR2 from the germline V gene are LNHDA and SQIVND (reference sequence). V was trimmed by 9 bases and J by 4 bases, leaving 15 bases between them. This CDR3 contains 14 residues. CDR3 sequence: CASQKGEGTGELFF. The CDR3 DNA reads as TGTGCCAGCCAAAAGGGGGAGGGCACCGGGGAGCTGTTTTTT.

The rearrangement links TRBV27 to TRBJ2-5, with TRBD1 matching over 7 bases. Germline V gene sequence: CDR1 MNHEY, CDR2 SMNVEV (reference sequence). Trimming cost V 3 bases and J 7 bases; bases outside gene matches: 8. The CDR3 is 14 residues long. CDR3 nucleotides: TGTGCCAGCAGTTTTGCAGGGGGTGGTGGGACCCAGTACTTC. This codes for CASSFAGGGGTQYF.

The chain combines TRBV19 with TRBJ2-3; D perhaps matches TRBD1 (5 bases). The V end was cut by 7 bases, the J end by 6 bases, with 17 bases between. This CDR3 spans 14 amino acids. Germline CDR1 is LNHDA and CDR2 is SQIVND (reference sequence). The CDR3 sequence: CASTNRGPRDTQYF. CDR3 DNA: TGTGCCAGTACCAATAGGGGCCCGAGGGATACGCAGTATTTT.

The V gene is TRBV2, the J gene TRBJ2-5, with D possibly matching TRBD2 (8 bases). The CDR3 length is 13 residues. Trimming pared 6 bases from V and 6 bases from J, leaving 14 bases between. The germline V gene encodes CDR1 SNHLY and CDR2 FYNNEI. The CDR3 DNA follows: TGTGCCAGCAGGGGACAGCGGGGGAAGACCCAGTACTTC. Amino acid sequence: CASRGQRGKTQYF.

The V gene is TRBV19, the J gene TRBJ1-5; D is unclear. V gave up 5 bases and J gave up 1 base, with 12 bases separating them. The CDR3 runs to 15 residues. Looked up from germline, CDR1 is LNHDA and CDR2 is SQIVND (reference sequence). The chain's CDR3 is CASSLQITSNQPQHF. The CDR3 DNA reads as TGTGCCAGTAGTTTACAGATAACAAGCAATCAGCCCCAGCATTTT. The whole variable domain, remainder taken from reference TRBV19 and TRBJ1-5, is DGGITQSPKYLFRKEGQNVTLSCEQNLNHDAMYWYRQDPGQGLRLIYYSQIVNDFQKGDIAEGYSVSREKKESFPLTVTSAQKNPTAFYLCASSLQITSNQPQHFGDGTRLSIL.

This sequence joins TRBV19 and TRBJ2-5, with TRBD2 matching over 7 bases. V lost 5 bases and J lost 3; bases outside the gene matches: 0. Germline values: CDR1 LNHDA, CDR2 SQIVND (reference sequence). The CDR3 totals 12 residues. In nucleotides, the CDR3 is TGTGCCAGTAGTCGGGGGGAAGAGACCCAGTACTTC. Translation: CASSRGEETQYF.

The gene calls are TRBV6-6 and TRBJ2-3, with D perhaps matching TRBD2 (6 bases). Germline V lookup: CDR1 MNHNY, CDR2 SVGAGI (reference sequence). The CDR3 covers 14 residues. V was cut by 4 bases and J by 4 bases, with 12 bases left in between. CDR3 DNA sequence: TGTGCCAGCAGTTCCTTTGGGGGGTCAGATACGCAGTATTTT. Translation: CASSSFGGSDTQYF.

V and J are TRBV2 and TRBJ2-5, with D unclear. The V and J ends lost 4 bases and 5 bases respectively, with 8 bases between them. Per germline, CDR1 SNHLY and CDR2 FYNNEI. The CDR3 length is 12 residues. CDR3 coding DNA: TGTGCCAGCAGTGCGTCGGAGGAGACCCAGTACTTC. Protein product: CASSASEETQYF.

V is TRBV12-3 or TRBV12-4 and J is TRBJ2-5; TRBD2 might be the D (6 bases). The CDR3 sequence is 13 residues long. V lost 3 bases, J lost 4 bases, and 9 bases lay in between. CDR3 region: CASSLAGGETQYF. The DNA of the CDR3 is TGTGCCAGCAGTTTGGCCGGGGGAGAGACCCAGTACTTC.

The chain is built from TRBV18 and TRBJ2-1, with 11 bases lining up with TRBD1. The CDR3 loop spans 17 amino acids. In germline, CDR1 is KGHSH, CDR2 LQKENI. The V segment lost 3 bases and the J segment 11 bases; nucleotides outside the gene matches: 15. CDR3 amino acids: CASSPSNSGTGGMQQFF. In DNA, the CDR3 is TGTGCCAGCTCACCGTCAAACTCCGGGACAGGGGGTATGCAGCAGTTCTTC.

The chain uses TRBV28 and TRBJ1-5, with a possible D match to TRBD1 (5 bases). Germline V gives CDR1 MDHEN, CDR2 SYDVKM. The V end lost 5 bases, the J end lost 0 bases, and 17 bases lay between the germline ends. CDR3 length equals 17 residues. This CDR3 is CASSPLDTGTSNQPQHF. For the CDR3, the DNA is TGTGCCAGCAGTCCACTGGACACAGGAACTAGCAATCAGCCCCAGCATTTT.

The chain is built from TRBV6-5 and TRBJ1-2; unclear D gene. The CDR3 is 13 residues long. The V and J ends lost 5 bases and 0 bases respectively, with 7 bases between them. Germline CDR1 and CDR2: MNHEY and SVGAGI. The CDR3 DNA is TGTGCCAGCAGTCTTGAGGCTAACTATGGCTACACCTTC. Translating gives CASSLEANYGYTF.

The chain employs TRBV29-1 and TRBJ1-1, with a tentative D call TRBD1 (5 bases). The CDR3 totals 12 residues. CDR1 is SQVTM and CDR2 is ANQGSEA in the germline V gene. With 7 bases removed from V and 4 bases from J, the gap between germline ends came to 13 bases. CDR3: CSARLGVTEAFF. The CDR3 region has the DNA TGCAGCGCCCGGCTAGGGGTCACTGAAGCTTTCTTT.

This clone was counted a single time. V usage is TRBV7-9 and J usage is TRBJ1-1, with a possible D match to TRBD1 (5 bases). This CDR3 comprises 16 residues. V lost 9 bases, J lost 3 bases, and 23 bases lay in between. Germline V gene lookup returns CDR1 SEHNR and CDR2 FQNEAQ (reference sequence). CDR3 loop: CARREDPRGGDTEAFF. CDR3 bases: TGTGCCAGAAGGGAAGACCCCCGGGGAGGGGACACTGAAGCTTTCTTT.

V is TRBV4-3 and J is TRBJ2-3, with D possibly TRBD1 on 6 matching bases. Deletions cut 3 bases from V and 9 bases from J, with 16 bases between. Germline loops: CDR1 LGHNA, CDR2 YSLEER. The CDR3 length is 14 residues. The CDR3 is CASSQQSGTQTQYF. The CDR3 coding sequence is TGCGCCAGCAGCCAGCAATCCGGGACACAGACGCAGTATTTT.

This clone was detected only once. The chain joins TRBV19 to TRBJ2-7, with TRBD1 matching 8 bases. Germline V gene sequence: CDR1 LNHDA, CDR2 SQIVND (reference sequence). The V gene end was trimmed by 1 base and the J gene end by 0 bases; junction bases not matched to a gene: 2. This CDR3 comprises 15 residues. DNA of the CDR3: TGTGCCAGTAGTATAGGACAGGGGCTCTCCTACGAGCAGTACTTC. It codes for CASSIGQGLSYEQYF.

The rearrangement links TRBV10-3 to TRBJ2-7, with 12 nucleotides matching TRBD1. The V segment lost 10 bases and the J segment 5 bases; nucleotides outside the gene matches: 3. Germline values: CDR1 ENHRY, CDR2 SYGVKD. CDR3 length: 12 amino acids. This chain's CDR3 is CATGTGGNEQYV. DNA of the CDR3: TGTGCCACAGGGACAGGGGGCAACGAGCAGTACGTC.

V usage is TRBV6-5 and J usage is TRBJ2-5; D possibly corresponds to TRBD2 (7 bases). The CDR3 runs to 13 residues. With 10 bases removed from V and 5 bases from J, the gap between germline ends came to 17 bases. The germline CDR1 and CDR2 sequences are MNHEY and SVGAGI. The CDR3 DNA follows: TGTGCCACCGGATCGGGGGGCCGGGAGACCCAGTACTTC. Encoded protein: CATGSGGRETQYF.